The 31 T cell receptor beta chains presented below share a single source sample, sequenced in a study of shared clonotypes between healthy human individuals. Sequencing was performed with immunoSEQ multiplex PCR; in TCRdb, only in-frame clones are kept and a portion is missing. The sample holds more than 400,000 clones, more than 75% seen once. The source material was PBMCs. The receptors shown here come from a woman between 40 and 55 years old in good health. Some clones in this sample may be carry-over from other donors' samples.

V usage is TRBV14 and J usage is TRBJ1-1; 7 bases map to TRBD1. V lost 7 bases, J lost 1 base, and 3 bases stayed unmatched. Germline CDR1 and CDR2: SGHDN and FVKESK. There are 13 residues in the CDR3. CDR3 sequence reads: CASNRDRNTEAFF. The CDR3 coding sequence is TGTGCCAGCAACCGGGACAGGAACACTGAAGCTTTCTTT.

The V and J genes are TRBV7-7 and TRBJ2-1; 10 positions match TRBD2. This CDR3 region has 17 residues. Looked up from germline, CDR1 is SSHAT and CDR2 is FNYEAQ (reference sequence). Unmatched junction bases numbered 6, after V lost 1 base and J lost 3 bases. CDR3 sequence: CASSLEVAGGLYNEQFF. Here the CDR3 DNA reads TGTGCCAGCAGCTTAGAGGTAGCGGGAGGACTCTACAATGAGCAGTTCTTC.

The chain couples TRBV15 to TRBJ2-5, with D perhaps assigned TRBD1 or TRBD2 (5 bases each). Germline V gives CDR1 LNHNV, CDR2 YYDKDF (reference sequence). With 5 bases removed from V and 5 bases from J, the gap between germline ends came to 18 bases. The CDR3 is 15 residues long. The CDR3 spells CATSARDGPGETQYF. The CDR3 DNA reads as TGTGCCACCAGCGCCCGGGACGGACCAGGGGAGACCCAGTACTTC.

V usage is TRBV7-8 and J usage is TRBJ1-5, with D uncertain. Looked up from germline, CDR1 is SGHVS and CDR2 is FQNEAQ. V lost 2 bases and J 2 bases, leaving 10 bases between the germline ends. This CDR3 is 15 amino acids long. CDR3 sequence (DNA): TGTGCCAGCAGCTTAAAAGCCATGGGCAATCAGCCCCAGCATTTT. Protein sequence: CASSLKAMGNQPQHF.

The rearrangement uses TRBV7-2 and TRBJ2-7; 8 bases match TRBD2. With V trimmed by 2 bases and J by 7 bases, 13 bases remained unmatched. In germline, CDR1 is SGHTA, CDR2 FQGNSA. This CDR3 comprises 16 residues. CDR3 sequence reads: CASSLSGGRPPSEQYF. DNA for the CDR3: TGTGCCAGCAGCTTAAGCGGCGGGAGGCCCCCGTCGGAGCAGTACTTC.

The chain is built from TRBV19 and TRBJ2-1; 9 positions match TRBD2. Germline-derived CDR1 and CDR2 are LNHDA and SQIVND (reference sequence). The CDR3 is 16 residues long. With V trimmed by 2 bases and J by 5 bases, 7 bases remained unmatched. CDR3 in amino acids: CASSIPAASGNNEQFF. In DNA form, the CDR3 reads TGTGCCAGTAGTATACCCGCGGCTAGCGGGAACAATGAGCAGTTCTTC.

A few counts support this clone. This chain joins TRBV28 and TRBJ2-6; D gene unclear. The CDR3 is 13 amino acids. Trimming left V 10 bases short and J 4 bases short, with 11 bases between. Germline-derived CDR1 and CDR2 are MDHEN and SYDVKM. The CDR3 sequence is CATLNPGANVLTF. The CDR3, as DNA: TGTGCCACCCTAAACCCGGGGGCCAACGTCCTGACTTTC.

The table lists this clone with a few counts. The CDR3 region has the DNA TGTGCCAGCAGCCCCGGGACAGGCCGCAATCAGCCCCAGCATTTT. Its protein is CASSPGTGRNQPQHF. The V and J genes are TRBV7-8 and TRBJ1-5; 8 bases fit TRBD1. V gave up 5 bases and J gave up 2 bases; unmatched junction bases: 5. Germline CDR1 SGHVS, CDR2 FQNEAQ. The CDR3 runs to 15 residues. The full variable domain, completed using reference TRBV7-8 and TRBJ1-5, is GAGVSQSPRYKVAKRGQDVALRCDPISGHVSLFWYQQALGQGPEFLTYFQNEAQLDKSGLPSDRFFAERPEGSVSTLKIQRTQQEDSAVYLCASSPGTGRNQPQHFGDGTRLSIL.

The rearrangement links TRBV18 to TRBJ2-7; D may be TRBD1 (6 bases). There are 15 residues in the CDR3. Trimming shortened V by 5 bases and J by 7 bases, and 21 bases separated the two germline ends. Per the germline V gene, CDR1 is KGHSH and CDR2 is LQKENI. The CDR3 protein is CASSFDRPKVGEQYF. The CDR3 nucleotides read TGTGCCAGCTCATTCGACAGGCCAAAAGTTGGGGAGCAGTACTTC.

The chain links TRBV9 to TRBJ2-5; possible D gene TRBD1, 5 bases. CDR1 and CDR2 from the germline V gene are SGDLS and YYNGEE. V was shortened by 0 bases and J by 5 bases, with 14 bases between the two germline ends. The CDR3 is 15 amino acids. CDR3 sequence: CASSVAGTWGETQYF. The DNA of the CDR3 is TGTGCCAGCAGCGTAGCTGGAACGTGGGGCGAGACCCAGTACTTC.

The CDR3 sequence: CASSEPGTSYNEQFF. CDR3 bases: TGTGCCAGCAGTGAACCCGGGACTTCTTACAATGAGCAGTTCTTC. This chain joins TRBV6-1 and TRBJ2-1, with D perhaps TRBD2 (6 bases). Germline lookup yields CDR1 MNHNS and CDR2 SASEGT. Trimming pared 2 bases from V and 4 bases from J, leaving 12 bases between. The CDR3 is 15 residues long.

This clone was picked up one time. The chain has TRBV18 and TRBJ2-5; 11 bases fit TRBD2. The last part of the DNA fits TRBJ2-7 better; the J call may be wrong. CDR1 and CDR2 from the germline V gene are KGHSH and LQKENI. The CDR3 contains 14 residues. CDR3 nucleotides: TGTGCCAGCTCACCGGGACTAGCGGATTACGAGCAGTACTTC. The encoded protein is CASSPGLADYEQYF.

Regarding this clone: Other DNA sequences in the sample encode the same CDR3. The chain couples TRBV19 to TRBJ2-3, with 8 nucleotides matching TRBD1. CDR1 LNHDA and CDR2 SQIVND come from the germline V gene (reference sequence). V shed 4 bases, J shed 6 bases, and the junction held 3 bases outside the gene matches. The CDR3 extends over 13 amino acids. The CDR3 sequence: CASSTTGGDTQYF. The DNA for the CDR3 is TGTGCCAGTAGTACCACAGGGGGGGATACGCAGTATTTT.

V and J are TRBV7-2 and TRBJ2-5; 9 bases agree with TRBD2. From germline, CDR1 is SGHTA and CDR2 FQGNSA. The CDR3 runs 15 residues. The V gene end was trimmed by 3 bases and the J gene end by 5 bases; junction bases not matched to a gene: 7. CDR3 sequence: CASSFQAGGGETQYF. The CDR3 bases are TGTGCCAGCAGCTTCCAAGCGGGAGGTGGGGAGACCCAGTACTTC.

Regarding this clone: The junction and the germline gene differ at one end; a read error may be behind it. The same CDR3 also results from other DNA sequences found in this sample. This chain links TRBV11-3 with TRBJ2-1; 12 bases match TRBD2. The CDR3 runs to 15 residues. Germline V gene lookup returns CDR1 SGHNT and CDR2 YENEEA. This CDR3 is CASSLGTSGYNEQFF. CDR3 sequence (DNA): TGTGCCAGCAGTTTAGGGACTAGCGGGTACAATGAGCAGTTCTTC.

CDR3 protein: CASFVGAEQYF. The CDR3 DNA reads as TGTGCCAGCTTCGTCGGGGCCGAGCAGTACTTC. The chain uses TRBV2 and TRBJ2-7; tentatively, D is TRBD1 or TRBD2 (5 bases each). Looked up from germline, CDR1 is SNHLY and CDR2 is FYNNEI. The CDR3 consists of 11 residues. With 8 bases removed from V and 6 bases from J, the gap between germline ends came to 11 bases.

The chain has TRBV19 and TRBJ1-1, with TRBD1 matching 9 bases. V trimming: 4 bases; J trimming: 8 bases; junction bases outside the gene matches: 8. The CDR3 spans 14 residues. Germline lookup yields CDR1 LNHDA and CDR2 SQIVND (reference sequence). In DNA form, the CDR3 reads TGTGCCAGTAGTAACCACAGGGGGCGCGTAGAAGCTTTCTTT. Translated, it gives CASSNHRGRVEAFF.

The chain combines TRBV7-8 with TRBJ2-1; 12 bases map to TRBD2. CDR3 size: 15 residues. After removal of 5 bases from V and 5 bases from J, the junction contained 4 bases not matched to a gene. CDR1 and CDR2 from the germline V gene are SGHVS and FQNEAQ. The CDR3 spells CASSRGLAGHNEQFF. CDR3 DNA: TGTGCCAGCAGCCGTGGACTAGCGGGGCACAATGAGCAGTTCTTC.

This clone came up once. V is TRBV5-6 and J is TRBJ1-2; unclear D gene. The germline gives CDR1 SGHDT, CDR2 YYEEEE. CDR3 length: 13 amino acids. With 1 base removed from V and 2 bases from J, the gap between germline ends came to 6 bases. CDR3 coding DNA: TGTGCCAGCAGCTTGACAGCGAACTATGGCTACACCTTC. Translating gives CASSLTANYGYTF.

This chain links TRBV18 with TRBJ2-7; 11 bases align to TRBD2. Per the germline V gene, CDR1 is KGHSH and CDR2 is LQKENI. With V trimmed by 3 bases and J by 2 bases, 9 bases remained unmatched. This CDR3 is built from 17 residues. The CDR3: CASSPPPTSGGTYEQYF. CDR3 in DNA: TGTGCCAGCTCACCTCCCCCAACTAGCGGGGGAACCTACGAGCAGTACTTC.

The chain recombines TRBV11-2 with TRBJ2-1; no clear D gene. CDR1 is SGHAT, CDR2 FQNNGV, per germline. With 0 bases removed from V and 10 bases from J, the gap between germline ends came to 10 bases. The CDR3 extends over 13 amino acids. The CDR3, as DNA: TGTGCCAGCAGCTTAGAACCGGCTAGAGAGCAGTTCTTC. Amino acid sequence: CASSLEPAREQFF. Full variable domain (rest looked up from reference TRBV11-2 and TRBJ2-1): EAGVAQSPRYKIIEKRQSVAFWCNPISGHATLYWYQQILGQGPKLLIQFQNNGVVDDSQLPKDRFSAERLKGVDSTLKIQPAKLEDSAVYLCASSLEPAREQFFGPGTRLTVL.

This clone came up a few times. The V call is TRBV5-8, the J call TRBJ1-1; D gene unclear. With 1 base removed from V and 2 bases from J, the gap between germline ends came to 9 bases. This CDR3 is built from 14 residues. Germline values: CDR1 SGHTS, CDR2 YDEGEE. The CDR3 loop reads CASSLPGDNTEAFF. CDR3 DNA sequence: TGTGCCAGCAGCTTGCCCGGAGACAACACTGAAGCTTTCTTT.

The chain links TRBV28 to TRBJ1-2; 9 nucleotides align to TRBD1. The CDR3 covers 15 residues. The germline V gene has CDR1 MDHEN and CDR2 SYDVKM. The trim removed 1 base at V and 7 bases at J, leaving 7 bases unmatched. CDR3 sequence reads: CASSLFNRGRSGYTF. In DNA form, the CDR3 reads TGTGCCAGCAGTTTATTTAACAGGGGGCGGAGTGGCTACACCTTC.

The genes are TRBV5-1 and TRBJ2-3, with 14 bases aligning to TRBD2. Germline V gene data show CDR1 as SGHRS and CDR2 as YFSETQ. There are 15 residues in the CDR3. Trimming removed 7 bases from V and 4 bases from J; junction bases left unmatched: 5. CDR3: CASGPGLAGADTQYF. CDR3 in DNA: TGCGCCAGCGGACCGGGACTAGCGGGAGCAGATACGCAGTATTTT. Together with reference TRBV5-1 and TRBJ2-3, the CDR3 gives the full variable domain: KAGVTQTPRYLIKTRGQQVTLSCSPISGHRSVSWYQQTPGQGLQFLFEYFSETQRNKGNFPGRFSGRQFSNSRSEMNVSTLELGDSALYLCASGPGLAGADTQYFGPGTRLTVL.

CDR3 loop: CASSRTDTQYF. Here the CDR3 DNA reads TGTGCCAGCAGCCGGACAGATACGCAGTATTTT. J is TRBJ2-3 and V is TRBV28; D gene ambiguous. Trimming cost V 6 bases and J 3 bases, with 4 bases left between them. The CDR3 consists of 11 residues. Per germline, CDR1 MDHEN and CDR2 SYDVKM.

This clone has a single count. This chain joins TRBV4-1 and TRBJ1-2; D perhaps matches TRBD1 (6 bases). Trimming stripped 2 bases from V and 0 bases from J, with 25 bases between. Germline V gives CDR1 MGHRA, CDR2 YSYEKL. This CDR3 is 20 amino acids long. Written as DNA, the CDR3 is TGCGCCAGCAGCCAAATATTCGCCGACAGGACTAGGGGAGCTAACTATGGCTACACCTTC. Translation: CASSQIFADRTRGANYGYTF.

DNA of the CDR3: TGTGCCAGCAGTGAATGGGGCCCCGTCGGGGATACGCAGTATTTT. This encodes CASSEWGPVGDTQYF. The genes are TRBV25-1 and TRBJ2-3; a possible D gene is TRBD1 (5 bases). V lost 1 base and J 6 bases, leaving 14 bases between the germline ends. There are 15 residues in the CDR3. Germline V CDR1 and CDR2: MGHDK, SYGVNS.

The chain has TRBV7-2 and TRBJ2-7; 9 bases line up with TRBD2. Losses at the gene ends were 4 bases for V and 2 bases for J; bases not matched to a gene: 6. The CDR3 covers 15 residues. CDR1 and CDR2 from the germline V gene are SGHTA and FQGNSA. CDR3 amino acids: CASSSRLAATYEQYF. CDR3 sequence (DNA): TGTGCCAGCAGCTCACGACTAGCGGCTACCTACGAGCAGTACTTC.

To note about this clone: It differs at one base from a far larger clone, so likely a read error. This sample includes further DNA sequences coding for the same CDR3. The chain is built from TRBV30 and TRBJ1-2; no clear D. This CDR3 contains 13 residues. In germline, CDR1 is GTSNPN, CDR2 SVGIG (reference sequence). The DNA of the CDR3 is TGTGCTTGGAGTCCTGGCTTAAGCTATGGCTACACCTTC. It is translated as CAWSPGLSYGYTF.

V gene TRBV19 combines with J gene TRBJ2-5; 7 bases fit TRBD2. The CDR3 loop spans 13 amino acids. From germline, CDR1 is LNHDA and CDR2 SQIVND (reference sequence). The V gene end was trimmed by 5 bases and the J gene end by 3 bases; junction bases not matched to a gene: 3. The CDR3 nucleotides are TGTGCCAGTAGTTGGGGAGGGGAAGAGACCCAGTACTTC. Protein product: CASSWGGEETQYF. Full variable domain (remainder filled in from reference TRBV19 and TRBJ2-5): DGGITQSPKYLFRKEGQNVTLSCEQNLNHDAMYWYRQDPGQGLRLIYYSQIVNDFQKGDIAEGYSVSREKKESFPLTVTSAQKNPTAFYLCASSWGGEETQYFGPGTRLLVL.

V gene TRBV5-1 combines with J gene TRBJ2-7; 8 bases line up with TRBD1. V dropped 4 bases and J dropped 3; count of bases not matched to a gene: 6. The CDR3 loop spans 14 amino acids. The germline V gene encodes CDR1 SGHRS and CDR2 YFSETQ. The DNA for the CDR3 is TGCGCCAGCAGCATCGGACAGGGCTACTACGAGCAGTACTTC. It specifies CASSIGQGYYEQYF.